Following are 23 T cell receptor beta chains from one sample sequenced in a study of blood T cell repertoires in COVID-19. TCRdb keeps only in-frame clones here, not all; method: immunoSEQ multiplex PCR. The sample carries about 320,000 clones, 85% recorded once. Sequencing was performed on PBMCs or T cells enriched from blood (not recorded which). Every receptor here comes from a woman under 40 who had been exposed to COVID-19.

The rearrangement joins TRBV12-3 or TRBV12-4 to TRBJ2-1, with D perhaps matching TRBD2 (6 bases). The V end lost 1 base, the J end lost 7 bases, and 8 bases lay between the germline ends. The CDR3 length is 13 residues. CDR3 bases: TGTGCCAGCAGTTTAGTGGAGGGAAATGAGCAGTTCTTC. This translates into CASSLVEGNEQFF.

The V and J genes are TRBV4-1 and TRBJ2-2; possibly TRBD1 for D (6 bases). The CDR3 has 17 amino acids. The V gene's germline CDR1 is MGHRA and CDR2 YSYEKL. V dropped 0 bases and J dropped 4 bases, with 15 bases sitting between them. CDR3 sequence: CASSQEGNRAITGELFF. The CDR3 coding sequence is TGCGCCAGCAGCCAAGAGGGCAACAGGGCAATCACCGGGGAGCTGTTTTTT.

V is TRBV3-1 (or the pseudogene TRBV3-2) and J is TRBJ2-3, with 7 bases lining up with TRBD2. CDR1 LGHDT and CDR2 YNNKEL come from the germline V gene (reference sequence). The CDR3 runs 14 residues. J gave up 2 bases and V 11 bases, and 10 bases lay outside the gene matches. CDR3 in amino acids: CARKGGGPTDTQYF. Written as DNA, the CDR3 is TGTGCCCGTAAGGGCGGGGGACCCACAGATACGCAGTATTTT.

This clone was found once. CDR3 region: CASSPINTEAFF. DNA of the CDR3: TGTGCCAGCAGTCCCATTAACACTGAAGCTTTCTTT. The chain has TRBV6-5 and TRBJ1-1, with D unclear. The germline V and J ends were trimmed by 5 bases and 2 bases, with 6 bases remaining between them. Looked up from germline, CDR1 is MNHEY and CDR2 is SVGAGI. The CDR3 totals 12 residues.

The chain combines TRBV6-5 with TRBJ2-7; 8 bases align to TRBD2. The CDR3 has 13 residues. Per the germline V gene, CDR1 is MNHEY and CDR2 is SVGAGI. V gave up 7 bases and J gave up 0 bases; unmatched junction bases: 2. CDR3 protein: CASKGTSSYEQYF. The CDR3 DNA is TGTGCCAGCAAGGGGACTAGCTCCTACGAGCAGTACTTC.

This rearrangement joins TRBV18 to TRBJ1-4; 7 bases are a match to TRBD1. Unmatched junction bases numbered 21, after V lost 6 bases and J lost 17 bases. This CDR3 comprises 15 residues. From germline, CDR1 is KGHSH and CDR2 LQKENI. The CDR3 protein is CASSPKISQGQLPFF. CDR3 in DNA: TGTGCCAGCTCTCCCAAAATAAGCCAGGGACAGCTTCCATTTTTT. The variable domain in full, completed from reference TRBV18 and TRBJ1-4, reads NAGVMQNPRHLVRRRGQEARLRCSPMKGHSHVYWYRQLPEEGLKFMVYLQKENIIDESGMPKERFSAEFPKEGPSILRIQQVVRGDSAAYFCASSPKISQGQLPFFGSGTQLSVL.

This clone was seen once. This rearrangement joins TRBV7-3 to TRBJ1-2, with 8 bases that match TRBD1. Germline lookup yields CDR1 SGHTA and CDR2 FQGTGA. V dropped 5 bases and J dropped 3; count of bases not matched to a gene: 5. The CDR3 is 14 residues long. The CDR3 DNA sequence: TGTGCCAGCAGCCGACAGGGGATGGACTATGGCTACACCTTC. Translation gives CASSRQGMDYGYTF.

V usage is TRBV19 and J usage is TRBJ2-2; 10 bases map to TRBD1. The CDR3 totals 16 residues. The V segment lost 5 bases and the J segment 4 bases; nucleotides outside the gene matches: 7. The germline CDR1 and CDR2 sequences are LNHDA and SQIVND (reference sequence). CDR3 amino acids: CASSSRDRGRTGELFF. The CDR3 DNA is TGTGCCAGTAGTTCCCGGGACAGGGGCCGCACCGGGGAGCTGTTTTTT.

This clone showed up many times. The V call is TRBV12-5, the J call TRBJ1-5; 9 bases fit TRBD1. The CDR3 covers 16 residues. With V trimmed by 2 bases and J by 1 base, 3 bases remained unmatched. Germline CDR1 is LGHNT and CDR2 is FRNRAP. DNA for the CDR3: TGTGCTAGTGGTTTGACAGGACAGGGGAGCAATCAGCCCCAGCATTTT. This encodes CASGLTGQGSNQPQHF.

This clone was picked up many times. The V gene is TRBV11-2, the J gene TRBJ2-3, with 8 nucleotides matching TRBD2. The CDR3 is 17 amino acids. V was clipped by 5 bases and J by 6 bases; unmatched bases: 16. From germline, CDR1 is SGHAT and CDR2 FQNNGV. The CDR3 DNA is TGTGCCAGCAGCGCCCGCTTGTTCGGGGGGGCAGGGGATACGCAGTATTTT. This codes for CASSARLFGGAGDTQYF.

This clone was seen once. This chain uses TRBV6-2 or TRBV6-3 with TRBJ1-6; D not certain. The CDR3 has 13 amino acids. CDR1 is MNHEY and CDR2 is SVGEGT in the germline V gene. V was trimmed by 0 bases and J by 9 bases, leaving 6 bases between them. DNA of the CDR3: TGTGCCAGCAGTTACTCTACGGGTTCACCCCTCCACTTT. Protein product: CASSYSTGSPLHF.

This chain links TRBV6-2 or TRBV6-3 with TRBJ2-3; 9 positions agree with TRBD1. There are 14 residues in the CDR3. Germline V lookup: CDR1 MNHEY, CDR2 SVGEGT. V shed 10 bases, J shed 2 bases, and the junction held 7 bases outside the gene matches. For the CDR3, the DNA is TGTGCCACCAGCCGGGACAGGGTCACAGATACGCAGTATTTT. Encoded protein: CATSRDRVTDTQYF.

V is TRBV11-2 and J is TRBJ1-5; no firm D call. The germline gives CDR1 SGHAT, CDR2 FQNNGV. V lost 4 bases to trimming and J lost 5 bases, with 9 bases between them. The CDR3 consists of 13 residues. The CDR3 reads CASSSTRDQPQHF. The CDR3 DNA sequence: TGTGCCAGCAGCTCCACACGGGATCAGCCCCAGCATTTT.

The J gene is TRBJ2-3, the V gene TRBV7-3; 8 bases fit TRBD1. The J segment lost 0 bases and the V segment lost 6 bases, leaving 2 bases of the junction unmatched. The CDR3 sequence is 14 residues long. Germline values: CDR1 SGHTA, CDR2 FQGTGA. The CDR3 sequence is CASSRQGSTDTQYF. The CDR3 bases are TGTGCCAGCAGTCGACAGGGGAGCACAGATACGCAGTATTTT.

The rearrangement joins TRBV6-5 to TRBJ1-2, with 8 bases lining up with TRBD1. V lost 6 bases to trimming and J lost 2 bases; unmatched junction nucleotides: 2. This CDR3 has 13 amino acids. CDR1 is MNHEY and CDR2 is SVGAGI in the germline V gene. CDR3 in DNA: TGTGCCAGCAGGGACAGGGCGAACTATGGCTACACCTTC. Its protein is CASRDRANYGYTF.

CDR3 coding DNA: TGTGCCAGCAGCCAAGACGGGGGGCCGGATACGCAGTATTTT. Encoded protein: CASSQDGGPDTQYF. The chain uses TRBV3-1 (or the pseudogene TRBV3-2) and TRBJ2-3; D possibly corresponds to TRBD2 (7 bases). V was shortened by 0 bases and J by 6 bases, with 10 bases between the two germline ends. The CDR3 has 14 amino acids. Germline loops: CDR1 LGHDT, CDR2 YNNKEL (reference sequence).

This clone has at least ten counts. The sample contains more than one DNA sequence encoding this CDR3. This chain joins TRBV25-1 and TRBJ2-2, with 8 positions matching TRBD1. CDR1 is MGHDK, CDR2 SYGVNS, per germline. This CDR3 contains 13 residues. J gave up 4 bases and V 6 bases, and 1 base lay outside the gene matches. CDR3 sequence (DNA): TGTGCCAGCAGAACAGGGGGCACCGGGGAGCTGTTTTTT. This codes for CASRTGGTGELFF.

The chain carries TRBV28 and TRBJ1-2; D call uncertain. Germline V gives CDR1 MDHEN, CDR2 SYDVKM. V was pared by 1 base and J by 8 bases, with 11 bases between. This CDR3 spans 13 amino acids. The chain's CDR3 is CASSLSGVSGYTF. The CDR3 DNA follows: TGTGCCAGCAGTTTATCCGGGGTGAGCGGCTACACCTTC.

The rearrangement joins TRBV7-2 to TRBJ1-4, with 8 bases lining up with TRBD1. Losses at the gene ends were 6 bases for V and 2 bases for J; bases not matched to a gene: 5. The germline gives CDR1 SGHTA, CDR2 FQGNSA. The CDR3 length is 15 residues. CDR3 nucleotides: TGTGCCAGCAGTCTTAGACAGGGGACTAATGAAAAACTGTTTTTT. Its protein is CASSLRQGTNEKLFF.

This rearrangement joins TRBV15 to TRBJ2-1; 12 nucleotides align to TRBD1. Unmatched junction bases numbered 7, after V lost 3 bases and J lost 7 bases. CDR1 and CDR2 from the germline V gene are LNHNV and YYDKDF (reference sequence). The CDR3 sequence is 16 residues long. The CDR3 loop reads CATSRDPGQGANEQFF. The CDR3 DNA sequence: TGTGCCACCAGCAGGGACCCGGGACAGGGGGCAAATGAGCAGTTCTTC. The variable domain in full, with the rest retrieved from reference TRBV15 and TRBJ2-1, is DAMVIQNPRYQVTQFGKPVTLSCSQTLNHNVMYWYQQKSSQAPKLLFHYYDKDFNNEADTPDNFQSRRPNTSFCFLDIRSPGLGDTAMYLCATSRDPGQGANEQFFGPGTRLTVL.

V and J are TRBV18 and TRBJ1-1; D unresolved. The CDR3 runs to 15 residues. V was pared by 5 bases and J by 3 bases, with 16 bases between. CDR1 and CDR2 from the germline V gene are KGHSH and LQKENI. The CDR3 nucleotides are TGTGCCAGCTCAGTTGCTGCCCCCGCGGACACTGAAGCTTTCTTT. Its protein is CASSVAAPADTEAFF.

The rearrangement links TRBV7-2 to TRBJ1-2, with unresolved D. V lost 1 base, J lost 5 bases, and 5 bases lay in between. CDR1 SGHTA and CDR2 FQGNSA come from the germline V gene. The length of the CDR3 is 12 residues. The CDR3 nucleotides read TGTGCCAGCAGCTTAGGAGGGTATGGCTACACCTTC. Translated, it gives CASSLGGYGYTF.

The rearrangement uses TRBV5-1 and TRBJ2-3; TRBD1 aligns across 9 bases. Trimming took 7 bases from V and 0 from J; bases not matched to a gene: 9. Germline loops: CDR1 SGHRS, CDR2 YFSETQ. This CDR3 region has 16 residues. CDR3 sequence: CASFTGGQGSTDTQYF. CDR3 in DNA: TGCGCCAGCTTTACCGGGGGACAGGGTAGCACAGATACGCAGTATTTT.